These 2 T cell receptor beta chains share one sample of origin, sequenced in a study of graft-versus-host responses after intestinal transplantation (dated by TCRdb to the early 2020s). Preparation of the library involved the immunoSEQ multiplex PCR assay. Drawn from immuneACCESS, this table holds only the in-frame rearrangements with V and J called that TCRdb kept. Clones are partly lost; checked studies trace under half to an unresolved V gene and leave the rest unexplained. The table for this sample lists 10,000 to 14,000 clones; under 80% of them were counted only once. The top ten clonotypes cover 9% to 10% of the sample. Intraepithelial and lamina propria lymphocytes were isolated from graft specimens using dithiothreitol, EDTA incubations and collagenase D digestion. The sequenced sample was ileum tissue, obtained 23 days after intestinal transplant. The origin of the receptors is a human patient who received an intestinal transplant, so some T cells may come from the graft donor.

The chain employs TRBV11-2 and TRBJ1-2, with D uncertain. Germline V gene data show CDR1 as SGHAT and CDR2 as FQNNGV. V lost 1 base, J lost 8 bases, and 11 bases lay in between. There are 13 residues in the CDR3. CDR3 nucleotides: TGTGCCAGCAGCTTAGGTCCTTATATCGGCTACACCTTC. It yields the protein CASSLGPYIGYTF. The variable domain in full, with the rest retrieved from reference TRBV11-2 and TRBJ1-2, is EAGVAQSPRYKIIEKRQSVAFWCNPISGHATLYWYQQILGQGPKLLIQFQNNGVVDDSQLPKDRFSAERLKGVDSTLKIQPAKLEDSAVYLCASSLGPYIGYTFGSGTRLTVV.

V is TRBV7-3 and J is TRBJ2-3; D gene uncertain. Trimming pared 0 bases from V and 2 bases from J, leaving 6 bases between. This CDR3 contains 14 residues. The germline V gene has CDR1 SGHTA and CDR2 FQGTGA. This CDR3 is CASSLTGPTDTQYF. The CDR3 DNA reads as TGTGCCAGCAGCTTAACGGGTCCCACAGATACGCAGTATTTT.